This T cell receptor (beta chain) was retrieved from a study of T cells in Graves' hyperthyroidism and ophthalmopathy. Amplification targeted TCR beta CDR3 regions from RNA transcripts. The HTBI primer set served for first-round RT-PCR of the TCR CDR3. TCRdb re-derived calls from the multiplex PCR reads in MiXCR, one entry per CDR3 protein. The sample holds 280,000 or so distinct CDR3 sequences, around 25% seen once. This clonotype was observed at least ten times. The antigen is not known. The CDR3 extends over 15 amino acids. Between the trimmed V and J ends, which lost 3 bases and 0 bases, there was a span of 11 bases. Study outcomes and limitations: Researchers found most expanded thyroid clonotypes above 0.001 in blood as well.

The receptor comes from a man aged 40-49 years with Graves' hyperthyroidism that later progressed to Graves' ophthalmopathy. Sequenced input: blood. The J gene is TRBJ1-1, the V gene TRBV12-3 or TRBV12-4, with a tentative D call TRBD1 (6 bases). CDR3 in DNA: TGTGCCAGCAGTTTCCAGACAGGCTTGAACACTGAAGCTTTCTTT. It translates to CASSFQTGLNTEAFF.